Here is one TCR beta chain with its context. This entry belongs to a study of blood T cell repertoires in COVID-19. Whole-study context: Acute and convalescent COVID-19 specimens originated in the United States, Italy and Spain. The analysed material was cDNA or gDNA that came from T cells, B-cell-depleted T cells, or PBMCs.

This CDR3 is 13 amino acids long. V lost 5 bases and J lost 6, with 13 bases in between. Germline V gene sequence: CDR1 SEHNR, CDR2 FQNEAQ (reference sequence). Study processing details: Scientists estimated how many nucleated cells there were by amplifying reference gene primers. This table comes from immunoSEQ multiplex PCR, and its TCRdb copy is limited to in-frame clones, with some not included. That table furnishes V, J and clone size, whereas the DNA furnished D and trimming. This sample yields about 72,000 clones, of which around 86% are seen a single time; 11% belongs to the top ten. The source is a man aged 70 or older with active or convalescent COVID-19. Sequencing was performed on peripheral blood. The rearrangement joins TRBV7-9 to TRBJ1-1, with D possibly matching TRBD1 (6 bases). The CDR3 loop reads CASSPTGLPEAFF. The CDR3 nucleotides are TGTGCCAGCAGCCCTACAGGGCTTCCTGAAGCTTTCTTT.